The 5 T cell receptor beta chains given below trace back to one sample, sequenced in a study of blood T cells in healthy people across ages. The use of a sample-barcoded 5' primer and a J-beta primer mix characterized a second PCR of about 7 to 12 cycles. TCRdb called the 5' RACE reads again in MiXCR, with one record for every CDR3 protein. Among 850,000 or so distinct CDR3 sequences listed, around 28% were seen once. Sequenced input: blood. The receptors originated from a woman of 80 years or more in good health.

This clonotype was counted many times. The rearrangement uses TRBV5-1 and TRBJ1-6; D gene ambiguous. The V end lost 0 bases, the J end lost 0 bases, and 10 bases lay between the germline ends. The CDR3 has 17 amino acids. Germline V lookup: CDR1 SGHRS, CDR2 YFSETQ. The CDR3 reads CASSLEVLSSYNSPLHF. The DNA for the CDR3 is TGCGCCAGCAGCTTGGAGGTTCTAAGCTCCTATAATTCACCCCTCCACTTT.

This clonotype was counted many times. The J gene is TRBJ1-5, the V gene TRBV12-3 or TRBV12-4; D is possibly TRBD1 (5 bases). CDR3 length equals 13 residues. With 5 bases removed from V and 3 bases from J, the gap between germline ends came to 8 bases. The CDR3 nucleotides are TGTGCCAGCAGTCAGGGTTACAATCAGCCCCAGCATTTT. Translating it yields CASSQGYNQPQHF.

Regarding this clonotype: A read error may explain this, as a much larger clone is one base away. The genes are TRBV5-1 and TRBJ1-4; tentative D call: TRBD1 (6 bases). The CDR3 covers 14 residues. Trimming pared 4 bases from V and 12 bases from J, leaving 19 bases between. The germline V gene has CDR1 SGHRS and CDR2 YFSETQ. Here the CDR3 reads CASSRRGAGMELFF. DNA of the CDR3: TGCGCCAGCAGCCGCCGGGGGGCAGGGATGGAACTGTTTTTT.

The chain has TRBV7-2 and TRBJ2-5, with D perhaps being TRBD1 or TRBD2 (5 bases each). This CDR3 comprises 14 residues. Germline CDR1 reads SGHTA; CDR2 reads FQGNSA. The V and J ends lost 2 bases and 4 bases respectively, with 11 bases between them. The CDR3 nucleotides are TGTGCCAGCAGCTTAAGGGGACCCCGAGAGACCCAGTACTTC. Translation gives CASSLRGPRETQYF.

This clonotype was counted many times. This rearrangement joins TRBV20-1 to TRBJ2-7; 7 bases agree with TRBD1. The ends lost 3 bases at V and 5 bases at J; junction bases unmatched: 7. This CDR3 comprises 13 residues. Germline CDR1 reads DFQATT; CDR2 reads SNEGSKA (reference sequence). Here the CDR3 reads CSASLTGKNEQYF. In nucleotides, the CDR3 is TGCAGTGCTAGCCTGACAGGGAAAAACGAGCAGTACTTC.